This entry lists 20 T cell receptor beta chains sequenced from one sample in a study of blood T cell repertoires in COVID-19. TCRdb's copy holds only in-frame clones and misses some; the assay was immunoSEQ multiplex PCR. Among 84,000 or so clones listed, roughly 90% were seen once. The specimen was peripheral blood. The receptor source for this set is a man aged 65 to 79 with acute or convalescent COVID-19.

This clone appeared once. This chain connects TRBV7-8 to TRBJ1-1, with D tentatively TRBD1 (6 bases). V shed 4 bases and J shed 3 bases, with 12 bases lying between them. CDR3 size: 14 residues. From germline, CDR1 is SGHVS and CDR2 FQNEAQ. The CDR3 sequence is CASSSSDRDTEAFF. The CDR3 DNA reads as TGTGCCAGCAGCTCCTCGGACAGAGACACTGAAGCTTTCTTT.

This clone came up once. This chain connects TRBV16 to TRBJ1-5; 9 bases line up with TRBD1. The CDR3 runs to 21 residues. V lost 1 base to trimming and J lost 2 bases; unmatched junction nucleotides: 18. Germline V gene data show CDR1 as KGHSY and CDR2 as FQNENV. CDR3 coding DNA: TGTGCCAGCAGCCAATGGGGAAGCCGGGACAGGGTTCGATTTGGCAATCAGCCCCAGCATTTT. Protein product: CASSQWGSRDRVRFGNQPQHF.

The chain joins TRBV3-1 (or the pseudogene TRBV3-2) to TRBJ2-2, with 10 bases fitting TRBD1. This CDR3 spans 15 amino acids. V dropped 4 bases and J dropped 5; count of bases not matched to a gene: 4. Germline V gene data show CDR1 as LGHDT and CDR2 as YNNKEL (reference sequence). CDR3 DNA: TGTGCCAGCAGCCCCCGGACAGGGGGAACCGGGGAGCTGTTTTTT. It codes for CASSPRTGGTGELFF.

V gene TRBV3-1 (or the pseudogene TRBV3-2) combines with J gene TRBJ1-3; D call uncertain. Germline V gene sequence: CDR1 LGHDT, CDR2 YNNKEL (reference sequence). The CDR3 runs 14 residues. The V end lost 4 bases, the J end lost 1 base, and 8 bases lay between the germline ends. Here the CDR3 reads CASSPRDSGNTIYF. CDR3 DNA: TGTGCCAGCAGCCCCCGGGATTCTGGAAACACCATATATTTT.

The genes are TRBV7-2 and TRBJ1-5, with TRBD1 matching 7 bases. V trimming: 5 bases; J trimming: 4 bases; junction bases outside the gene matches: 14. Looked up from germline, CDR1 is SGHTA and CDR2 is FQGNSA. The CDR3 length is 17 residues. This chain's CDR3 is CASSQGEGQAGNQPQHF. The CDR3 nucleotides read TGTGCCAGCAGCCAAGGAGAAGGACAGGCGGGTAATCAGCCCCAGCATTTT.

There are a few counts of this clone. The rearrangement links TRBV19 to TRBJ1-6, with D tentatively TRBD1 (5 bases). Germline assignment: CDR1 LNHDA and CDR2 SQIVND (reference sequence). The CDR3 loop spans 16 amino acids. V gave up 7 bases and J gave up 3 bases, with 16 bases separating them. The CDR3 protein is CASTPSGGDYNSPLHF. Here the CDR3 DNA reads TGTGCCAGTACCCCATCGGGGGGGGACTATAATTCACCCCTCCACTTT. The full variable domain, completed using reference TRBV19 and TRBJ1-6, is DGGITQSPKYLFRKEGQNVTLSCEQNLNHDAMYWYRQDPGQGLRLIYYSQIVNDFQKGDIAEGYSVSREKKESFPLTVTSAQKNPTAFYLCASTPSGGDYNSPLHFGNGTRLTVT.

The V call is TRBV6-1, the J call TRBJ2-7, with D uncertain. The CDR3 contains 13 residues. V lost 2 bases to trimming and J lost 3 bases, with 8 bases between them. The germline CDR1 and CDR2 sequences are MNHNS and SASEGT. The CDR3 region has the DNA TGTGCCAGCAGTGAATCAACGAGCTACGAGCAGTACTTC. Translated, it gives CASSESTSYEQYF.

The chain carries TRBV11-3 and TRBJ2-2, with 8 bases identical to TRBD2. Germline trimming cut 5 bases from V and 5 bases from J; bases unmatched to any gene: 7. The germline V gene has CDR1 SGHNT and CDR2 YENEEA. The CDR3 runs to 15 residues. The CDR3 coding sequence is TGTGCCAGCAGCGTTAGCGGGGTTCGAACCGGGGAGCTGTTTTTT. As protein: CASSVSGVRTGELFF.

The V call is TRBV11-2, the J call TRBJ1-5; no reliable D call. Germline values: CDR1 SGHAT, CDR2 FQNNGV. This CDR3 is 12 amino acids long. V was trimmed by 5 bases and J by 6 bases, leaving 8 bases between them. CDR3 bases: TGTGCCAGCAGCAACCTCGGTCAGCCCCAGCATTTT. This gives the protein CASSNLGQPQHF.

The rearrangement uses TRBV7-2 and TRBJ2-3; the match to TRBD2 covers 9 bases. The CDR3 is 15 residues long. Germline V gene sequence: CDR1 SGHTA, CDR2 FQGNSA. V shed 4 bases and J 8 bases; nucleotides not matched to a gene: 10. The CDR3 DNA is TGTGCCAGCAGCTACCTTGGCGGGGGGGCGGGTACGCAGTATTTT. Its protein product is CASSYLGGGAGTQYF. Together with reference TRBV7-2 and TRBJ2-3, the CDR3 gives the full variable domain: GAGVSQSPSNKVTEKGKDVELRCDPISGHTALYWYRQSLGQGLEFLIYFQGNSAPDKSGLPSDRFSAERTGGSVSTLTIQRTQQEDSAVYLCASSYLGGGAGTQYFGPGTRLTVL.

This clone was found a few times. V is TRBV30 and J is TRBJ1-5; 9 positions match TRBD1. V shed 1 base and J 6 bases; nucleotides not matched to a gene: 4. The germline V gene encodes CDR1 GTSNPN and CDR2 SVGIG (reference sequence). This CDR3 has 14 residues. The CDR3 region is CAWSGIQGAQPQHF. CDR3 bases: TGTGCCTGGAGTGGAATACAGGGGGCTCAGCCCCAGCATTTT.

This chain connects TRBV27 to TRBJ2-7; D possibly corresponds to TRBD2 (6 bases). The V gene lost 6 bases and the J gene lost 6 bases, with 27 bases spanning the gap. Germline CDR1 reads MNHEY; CDR2 reads SMNVEV (reference sequence). This CDR3 comprises 17 residues. DNA for the CDR3: TGTGCCAGCAGGCCCTCCCCGGGTCTGCAGCTGGGGGGCGAGCAGTACTTC. This translates into CASRPSPGLQLGGEQYF.

The rearrangement links TRBV19 to TRBJ2-2; TRBD1 might be the D (6 bases). Germline V gene sequence: CDR1 LNHDA, CDR2 SQIVND (reference sequence). Trimming stripped 9 bases from V and 1 base from J, with 12 bases between. The CDR3 runs 14 residues. DNA for the CDR3: TGTGCCAGCTCCGGGACAATGAACACCGGGGAGCTGTTTTTT. Translated: CASSGTMNTGELFF.

The chain links TRBV18 to TRBJ1-5; 7 bases are shared with TRBD1. The CDR3 runs 14 residues. V shed 6 bases, J shed 5 bases, and the junction held 7 bases outside the gene matches. CDR1 is KGHSH and CDR2 is LQKENI in the germline V gene. The CDR3 nucleotides read TGTGCCAGCTCCCCCGAGGGGGCCTATCAGCCCCAGCATTTT. Translating gives CASSPEGAYQPQHF.

The chain joins TRBV28 to TRBJ2-3; 9 nucleotides match TRBD2. The germline CDR1 and CDR2 sequences are MDHEN and SYDVKM. The CDR3 is 15 residues long. With 5 bases clipped from V and 7 bases from J, the junction kept 10 bases outside the gene matches. Written as DNA, the CDR3 is TGTGCCAGCAGTACCGGGACTAGCAAAATCAATACGCAGTATTTT. This encodes CASSTGTSKINTQYF.

This clone was seen a few times. The chain combines TRBV2 with TRBJ1-2, with no clear D. V was shortened by 5 bases and J by 3 bases, with 10 bases between the two germline ends. Germline CDR1 and CDR2: SNHLY and FYNNEI. The CDR3 extends over 13 amino acids. The CDR3 region has the DNA TGTGCCAGCAGTTTAACAGATTACTATGGCTACACCTTC. This sequence encodes CASSLTDYYGYTF.

The chain links TRBV19 to TRBJ1-1; D is unresolved. The CDR3 contains 13 residues. V shed 6 bases and J shed 0 bases, with 8 bases lying between them. Germline CDR1 is LNHDA and CDR2 is SQIVND (reference sequence). In nucleotides, the CDR3 is TGTGCCAGTAGACCTTGGCTGAACACTGAAGCTTTCTTT. Amino acids: CASRPWLNTEAFF.

The chain is built from TRBV28 and TRBJ2-7; the D gene is possibly TRBD1 (6 bases). V shed 10 bases and J shed 4 bases, with 14 bases lying between them. CDR3 size: 12 residues. The germline CDR1 and CDR2 sequences are MDHEN and SYDVKM. The CDR3 DNA is TGTGCCACCTATAACAGGGTTTACGAGCAGTACTTC. Its protein is CATYNRVYEQYF.

This clone has more than one count but fewer than ten. This chain uses TRBV13 with TRBJ1-3; D unresolved. The CDR3 is 15 amino acids. Trimming shortened V by 8 bases and J by 2 bases, and 16 bases separated the two germline ends. CDR1 PRHDT and CDR2 FYEKMQ come from the germline V gene (reference sequence). The CDR3 DNA sequence: TGTGCCAGCGGGCCGGGAAAGGCGGCTGGAAACACCATATATTTT. This gives the protein CASGPGKAAGNTIYF.

CDR3 sequence: CASSLTGDFYGYTF. DNA for the CDR3: TGTGCCAGCAGCTTGACAGGGGATTTCTATGGCTACACCTTC. This chain joins TRBV7-2 and TRBJ1-2, with TRBD1 matching over 8 bases. This CDR3 has 14 residues. Trimming removed 3 bases from V and 4 bases from J; junction bases left unmatched: 4. Germline V lookup: CDR1 SGHTA, CDR2 FQGNSA.